This TCR beta chain was observed in a study of early T cells in non-severe SARS-CoV-2 infection. This clonotype was seen at least ten times. TCRdb reprocessed the 5' RACE reads with MiXCR, giving one entry per CDR3 protein. Of around 52,000 distinct CDR3 sequences in the sample, roughly 13% were seen once. The CDR3 spans 15 residues. Germline V gives CDR1 DFQATT, CDR2 SNEGSKA (reference sequence). The V end lost 6 bases, the J end lost 4 bases, and 20 bases lay between the germline ends. This TCR was recovered from an adult who was a healthcare worker with PCR-confirmed SARS-CoV-2 infection or an uninfected control (not recorded which). This chain connects TRBV20-1 to TRBJ2-3; D is possibly TRBD1 or TRBD2 (6 bases each). Specimen: whole blood. The CDR3 loop is CSATPQGRGADTQYF. For the CDR3, the DNA is TGCAGTGCCACCCCCCAGGGGCGGGGTGCAGATACGCAGTATTTT.